This T cell receptor (beta chain) was profiled in a study of blood T cell repertoires in COVID-19. Whole-study context: Sites across the United States, Italy and Spain contributed samples from acute and convalescent COVID-19. PBMCs, B-cell-depleted T cells, or T cells were the source of the cDNA or gDNA that made up the material.

This clone was picked up a small number of times. Looked up from germline, CDR1 is PRHDT and CDR2 is FYEKMQ (reference sequence). The CDR3 sequence is 17 residues long. V gave up 5 bases and J gave up 2 bases; unmatched junction bases: 11. Using immunoSEQ multiplex PCR, the repertoire was profiled, and TCRdb retains in-frame clones only, with some absent. The table includes hundreds of thousands of clones, about 88% detected once. What was sequenced was peripheral blood. The sequence came from a man aged 40-55 years with acute or convalescent COVID-19. The rearrangement uses TRBV13 and TRBJ2-3; 9 nucleotides align to TRBD1. The DNA for the CDR3 is TGTGCCAGCAGCCCCGCAGGGACAGGGAGATACACAGATACGCAGTATTTT. Translation gives CASSPAGTGRYTDTQYF.